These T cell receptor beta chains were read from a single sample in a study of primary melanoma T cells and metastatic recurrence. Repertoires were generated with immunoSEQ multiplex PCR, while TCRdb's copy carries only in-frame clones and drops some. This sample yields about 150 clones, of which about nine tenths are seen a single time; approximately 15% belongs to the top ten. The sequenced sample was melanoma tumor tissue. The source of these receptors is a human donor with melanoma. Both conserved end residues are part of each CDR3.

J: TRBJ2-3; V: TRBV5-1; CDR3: CASSQRAGGSSTDTQYF
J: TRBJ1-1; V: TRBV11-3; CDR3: CASSPGTGLDTEAFF
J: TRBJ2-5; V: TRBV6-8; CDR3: CASRAGRSQETQYF
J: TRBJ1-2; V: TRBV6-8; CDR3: CASRRDSGYGYTF
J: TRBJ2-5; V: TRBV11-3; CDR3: CASSLDGQGAWETQYF
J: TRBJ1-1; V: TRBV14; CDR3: CASSHSTEAFF
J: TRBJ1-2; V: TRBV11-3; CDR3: CASSLYTGGLYGYTF
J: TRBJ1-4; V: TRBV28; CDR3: CASSLFGSGSTEKLFF
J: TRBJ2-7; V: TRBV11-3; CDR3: CASSGRGLGNEQYF
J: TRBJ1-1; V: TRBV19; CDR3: CASSISTAVTEAFF
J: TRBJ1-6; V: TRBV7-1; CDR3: CASSLMNLDSPLHF
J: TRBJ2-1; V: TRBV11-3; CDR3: CASSASSGGAYNEQFF
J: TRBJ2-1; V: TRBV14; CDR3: CASSQDPERVSGVPEQFF
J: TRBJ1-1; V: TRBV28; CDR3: CASSSGMNTEAFF
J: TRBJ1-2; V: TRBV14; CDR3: CASSQVDPGGNYGYTF
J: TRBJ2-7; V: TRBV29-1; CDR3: CSVGTGGDYEQYF
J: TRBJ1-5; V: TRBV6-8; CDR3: CASGRGPLGDQPQHF
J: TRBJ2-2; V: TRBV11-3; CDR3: CASSLNTNTGELFF
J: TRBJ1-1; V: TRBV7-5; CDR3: CARSLGQGRTEAFF
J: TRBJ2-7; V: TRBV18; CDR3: CASSPRGQLYEQYF
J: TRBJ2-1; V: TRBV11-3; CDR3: CASSPDGGGPTDEQFF
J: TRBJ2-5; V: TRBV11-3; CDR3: CASSLRDREQETQYF
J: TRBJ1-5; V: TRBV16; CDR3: CASSSDRPLGNQPQHF